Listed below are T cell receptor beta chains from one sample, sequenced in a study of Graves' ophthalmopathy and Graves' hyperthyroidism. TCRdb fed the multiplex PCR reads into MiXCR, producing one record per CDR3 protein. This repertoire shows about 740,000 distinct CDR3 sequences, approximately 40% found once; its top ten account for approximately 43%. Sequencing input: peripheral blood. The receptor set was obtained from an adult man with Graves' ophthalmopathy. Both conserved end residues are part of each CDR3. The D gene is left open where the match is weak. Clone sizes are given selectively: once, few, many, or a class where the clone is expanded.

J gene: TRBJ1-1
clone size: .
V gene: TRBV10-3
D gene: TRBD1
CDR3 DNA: TGTGCCATCAGTTACCTCGGGACAGGTAAAGCTTTCTTT
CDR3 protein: CAISYLGTGKAFF

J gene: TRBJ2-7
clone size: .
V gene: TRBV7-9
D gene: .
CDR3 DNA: TGTGCCAGCAGCTTGGACGTCGGCGGCTACGAGCAGTACTTC
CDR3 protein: CASSLDVGGYEQYF

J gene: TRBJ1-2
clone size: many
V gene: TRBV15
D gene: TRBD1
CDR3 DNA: TGTGCCACCAGGAGGAATCAGGGGACAGGGGGCGAGAACACCTTC
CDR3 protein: CATRRNQGTGGENTF

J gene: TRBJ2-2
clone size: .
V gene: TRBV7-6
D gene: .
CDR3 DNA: TGTGCCAGCAGCAAAGAGGACACCGGGGAGCTGTTTTTT
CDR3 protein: CASSKEDTGELFF

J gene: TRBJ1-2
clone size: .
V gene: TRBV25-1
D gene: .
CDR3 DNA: TGTGCCAGCAGTTTACCCCCAGGGCTAGCGTATGGCTACACCTTC
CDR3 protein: CASSLPPGLAYGYTF

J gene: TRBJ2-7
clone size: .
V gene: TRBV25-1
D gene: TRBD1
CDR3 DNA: TGTGCCTGCAGTGCAAGGACAGGGTCCCACTACGAGCAGTACTTC
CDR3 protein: CACSARTGSHYEQYF

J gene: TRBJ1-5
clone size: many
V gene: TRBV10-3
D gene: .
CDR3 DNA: TGTGCCATCAGTGAGTTGGCATATAGCAATCAGCCCCAGCATTTT
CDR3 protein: CAISELAYSNQPQHF

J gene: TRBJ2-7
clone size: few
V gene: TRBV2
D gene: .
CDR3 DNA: TGTGCCAGCCGGAGGGGGAGAACCTACGAGCAGTACTTC
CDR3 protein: CASRRGRTYEQYF

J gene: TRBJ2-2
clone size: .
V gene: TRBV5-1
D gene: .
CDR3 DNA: TGCGCCAGCAGCCGACAGCTAAACACCGGGGAGCTGTTTTTT
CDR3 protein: CASSRQLNTGELFF

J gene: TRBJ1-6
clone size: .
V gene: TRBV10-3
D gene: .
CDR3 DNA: TGTGCCAGCAGTCGGGGAGGCTCCTATAATTCACCCCTCCACTTT
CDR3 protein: CASSRGGSYNSPLHF

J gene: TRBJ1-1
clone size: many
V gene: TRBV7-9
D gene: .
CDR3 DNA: TGTGCCAGCACGGACTCCCTTATGAACACTGAAGCTTTCTTT
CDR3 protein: CASTDSLMNTEAFF

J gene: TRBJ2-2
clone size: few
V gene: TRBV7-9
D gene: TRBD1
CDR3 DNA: TGTGCCAGCAGCTTTCGGATGGGACAGGGCACCGGGGAGCTGTTTTTT
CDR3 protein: CASSFRMGQGTGELFF

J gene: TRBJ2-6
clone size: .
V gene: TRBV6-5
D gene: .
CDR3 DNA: TGTGCCAGCAGTTATCTGAGCAGCGTTGATCCCTCTGGGGCCAACGTCCTGACTTTC
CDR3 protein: CASSYLSSVDPSGANVLTF

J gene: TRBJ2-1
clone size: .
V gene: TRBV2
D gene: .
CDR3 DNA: TGTGCCAGCAAGGACGCCATCGGGCCTAGCGAGCAGTTCTTC
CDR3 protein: CASKDAIGPSEQFF

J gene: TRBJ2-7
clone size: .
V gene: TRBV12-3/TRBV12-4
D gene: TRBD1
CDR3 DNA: TGTGCCAGCAGCCAAGAAGGGACAGGGTTCTACGAGCAGTACTTC
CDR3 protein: CASSQEGTGFYEQYF

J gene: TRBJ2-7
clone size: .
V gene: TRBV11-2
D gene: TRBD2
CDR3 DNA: TGTGCCAGCAGCTTAGTACCAATAGCGGGAGGGCCGCACGAGCAGTACTTC
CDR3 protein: CASSLVPIAGGPHEQYF

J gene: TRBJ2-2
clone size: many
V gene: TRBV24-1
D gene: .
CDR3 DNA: TGTGCCACCAGTGATACATCTTACGGGACACAACGGGCCGGGGAGCTGTTTTTT
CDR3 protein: CATSDTSYGTQRAGELFF

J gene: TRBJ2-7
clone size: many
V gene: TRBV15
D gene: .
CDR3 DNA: TGTGCCACCAGCCAGGGCAGGGGCTCCTACGAGCAGTACTTC
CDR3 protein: CATSQGRGSYEQYF

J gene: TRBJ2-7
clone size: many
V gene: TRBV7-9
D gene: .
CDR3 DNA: TGTGCCAGCAGCTTAAGGCCCGACGAGCAGTACTTC
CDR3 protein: CASSLRPDEQYF

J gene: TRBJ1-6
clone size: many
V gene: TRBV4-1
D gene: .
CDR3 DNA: TGCGCCAGCAGCCCGTCATTAAATTCACCCCTCCACTTT
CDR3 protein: CASSPSLNSPLHF

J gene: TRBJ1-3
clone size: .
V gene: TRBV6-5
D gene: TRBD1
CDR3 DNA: TGTGCCAGCAGTTACGATGGGACAGGCCGAAACACCATATATTTT
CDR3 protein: CASSYDGTGRNTIYF

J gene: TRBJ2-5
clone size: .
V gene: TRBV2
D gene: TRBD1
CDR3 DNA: TGTGCCAGCAGCGACAGGGTGGGGGCCTGGGAGACCCAGTACTTC
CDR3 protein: CASSDRVGAWETQYF

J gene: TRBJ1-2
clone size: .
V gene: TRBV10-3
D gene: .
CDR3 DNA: TGTGCCATCAGTGAGTCCGGGGAGTCCTATGGCTACACCTTC
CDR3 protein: CAISESGESYGYTF

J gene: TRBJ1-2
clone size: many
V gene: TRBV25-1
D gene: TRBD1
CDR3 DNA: TGTGCCAGCAGTGGCTACGACACAAGACAGGGGGGCTACACCTTC
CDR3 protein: CASSGYDTRQGGYTF

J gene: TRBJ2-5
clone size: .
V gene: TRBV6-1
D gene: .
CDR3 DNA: TGTGCCAGCAGTTACTTAGGGCTGGAGACCCAGTACTTC
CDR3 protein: CASSYLGLETQYF

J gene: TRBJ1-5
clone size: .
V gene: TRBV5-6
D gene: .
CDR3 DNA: TGTGCCAGCAGCTTTTTTCGGAGTAGCAATCAGCCCCAGCATTTT
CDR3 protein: CASSFFRSSNQPQHF

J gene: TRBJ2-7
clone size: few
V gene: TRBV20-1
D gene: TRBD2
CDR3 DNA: TGCAGTGCTAGAGATTCAAGAAGCGGGAGGGCTCGCGAGCAGTACTTC
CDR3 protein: CSARDSRSGRAREQYF

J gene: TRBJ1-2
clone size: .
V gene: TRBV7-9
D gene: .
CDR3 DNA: TGTGCCAGCAGCTTAGTGCTGGAAAACTATGGCTACACCTTC
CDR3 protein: CASSLVLENYGYTF

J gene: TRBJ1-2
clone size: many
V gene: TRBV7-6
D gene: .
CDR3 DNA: TGTGCCAGCAGCCCGCAAGCGACAAGGACTAACTATGGCTACACCTTC
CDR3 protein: CASSPQATRTNYGYTF

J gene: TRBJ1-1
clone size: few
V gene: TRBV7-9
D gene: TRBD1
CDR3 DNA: TGTGCCAGCAGCCAAAGACAGGGGGCGCGTGGCACTGAAGCTTTCTTT
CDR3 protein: CASSQRQGARGTEAFF

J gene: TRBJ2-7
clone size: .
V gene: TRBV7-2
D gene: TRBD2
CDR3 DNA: TGCGCCAGCAGCCAAGTTCTCAGCGGGAGAATTGGCGAGCAGTACTTC
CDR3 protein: CASSQVLSGRIGEQYF

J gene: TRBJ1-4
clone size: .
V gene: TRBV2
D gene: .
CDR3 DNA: TGTGCCAGCAGGGGGGGCAGGGGCATGAGTGAAAAACTGTTTTTT
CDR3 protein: CASRGGRGMSEKLFF

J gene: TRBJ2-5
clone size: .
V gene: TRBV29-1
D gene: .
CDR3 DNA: TGCAGCAGTTACAAGGGCGAGACCCAGTACTTC
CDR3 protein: CSSYKGETQYF

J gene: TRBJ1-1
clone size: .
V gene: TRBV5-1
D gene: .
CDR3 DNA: TGCGCCAGCAGCGCTTCCGTGGGAGAGCTCGCTGAAGCTTTCTTT
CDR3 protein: CASSASVGELAEAFF

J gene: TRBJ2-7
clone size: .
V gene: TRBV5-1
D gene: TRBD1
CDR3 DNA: TGCGCCAGCAGCCTAGACAGGGGACGGAGCGAGCAGTACTTC
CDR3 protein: CASSLDRGRSEQYF

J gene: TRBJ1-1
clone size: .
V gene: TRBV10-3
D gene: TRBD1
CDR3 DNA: TGTGCCAGCTCATATACAGGGGGGAGCACTGAAGCTTTCTTT
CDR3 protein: CASSYTGGSTEAFF